The 4 T cell receptor beta chains in this list originate from one sample, sequenced in a study of cytomegalovirus exposure and HLA in healthy donors. The PCR was carried out with 60 Vbeta primers and 13 Jbeta primers. The table came from immunoSEQ multiplex PCR; TCRdb's copy has only in-frame clones and leaves some out. The repertoire holds 95,000 to 110,000 clones, with around 80% as singletons. Sequenced: PBMCs. Receptors were obtained from a woman aged 18-29 years in good health and CMV-seropositive.

This sequence joins TRBV5-1 and TRBJ1-4; 11 nucleotides match TRBD1. This CDR3 comprises 16 residues. The germline V gene has CDR1 SGHRS and CDR2 YFSETQ. Trimming removed 0 bases from V and 7 bases from J; junction bases left unmatched: 5. The CDR3 protein is CASSLGTGGPSEKLFF. Here the CDR3 DNA reads TGCGCCAGCAGCTTGGGGACAGGGGGCCCCTCTGAAAAACTGTTTTTT.

This clone was counted a few times. The chain links TRBV7-9 to TRBJ2-4, with 7 bases fitting TRBD1. V lost 6 bases to trimming and J lost 5 bases; unmatched junction nucleotides: 10. The CDR3 is 15 residues long. CDR1 is SEHNR, CDR2 FQNEAQ, per germline (reference sequence). The CDR3: CASSSARTGQNIQYF. The CDR3 DNA follows: TGTGCCAGCAGTTCCGCCCGGACAGGTCAAAACATTCAGTACTTC.

The chain couples TRBV29-1 to TRBJ2-1; 10 nucleotides line up with TRBD2. Trimming removed 6 bases from V and 3 bases from J; junction bases left unmatched: 5. The CDR3 extends over 14 amino acids. From germline, CDR1 is SQVTM and CDR2 ANQGSEA. In DNA form, the CDR3 reads TGCAGCGTGGATACTAGCGGGAACTACAATGAGCAGTTCTTC. Translated: CSVDTSGNYNEQFF.

The chain is built from TRBV29-1 and TRBJ2-5, with TRBD2 identical over 7 bases. The CDR3 length is 12 residues. V lost 3 bases, J lost 5 bases, and 3 bases stayed unmatched. Germline CDR1 reads SQVTM; CDR2 reads ANQGSEA. CDR3 sequence: CSVDRGGETQYF. The CDR3 DNA is TGCAGCGTTGACCGGGGAGGGGAGACCCAGTACTTC.